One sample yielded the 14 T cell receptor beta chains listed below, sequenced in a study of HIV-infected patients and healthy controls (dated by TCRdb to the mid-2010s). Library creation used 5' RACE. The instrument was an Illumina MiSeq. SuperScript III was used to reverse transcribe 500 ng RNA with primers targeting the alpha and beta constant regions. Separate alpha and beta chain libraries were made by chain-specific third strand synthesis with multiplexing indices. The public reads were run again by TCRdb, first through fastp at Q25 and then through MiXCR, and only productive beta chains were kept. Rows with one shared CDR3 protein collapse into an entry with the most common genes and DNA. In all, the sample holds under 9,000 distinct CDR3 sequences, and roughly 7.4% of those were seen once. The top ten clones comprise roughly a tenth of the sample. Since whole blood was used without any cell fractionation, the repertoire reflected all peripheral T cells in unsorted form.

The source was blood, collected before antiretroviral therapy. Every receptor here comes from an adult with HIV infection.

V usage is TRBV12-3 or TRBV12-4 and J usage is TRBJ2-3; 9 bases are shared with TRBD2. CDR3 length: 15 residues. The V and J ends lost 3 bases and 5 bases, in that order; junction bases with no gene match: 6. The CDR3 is CASSLAGGPGDTQYF. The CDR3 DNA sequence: TGTGCCAGCAGTTTGGCGGGAGGGCCCGGAGATACGCAGTATTTT.

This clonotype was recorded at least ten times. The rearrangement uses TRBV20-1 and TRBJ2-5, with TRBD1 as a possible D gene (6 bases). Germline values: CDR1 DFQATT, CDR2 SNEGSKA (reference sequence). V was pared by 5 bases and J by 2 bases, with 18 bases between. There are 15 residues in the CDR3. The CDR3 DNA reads TGCAGTGCTTCGACGGACAGCTTCACTCAAGAGACCCAGTACTTC. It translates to CSASTDSFTQETQYF.

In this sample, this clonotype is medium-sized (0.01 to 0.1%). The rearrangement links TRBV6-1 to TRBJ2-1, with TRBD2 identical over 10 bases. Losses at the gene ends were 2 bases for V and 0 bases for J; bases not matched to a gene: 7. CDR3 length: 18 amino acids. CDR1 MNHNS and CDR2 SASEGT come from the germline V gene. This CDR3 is CASSEWVAGGFSYNEQFF. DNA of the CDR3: TGTGCCAGCAGTGAATGGGTAGCGGGAGGCTTCTCCTACAATGAGCAGTTCTTC.

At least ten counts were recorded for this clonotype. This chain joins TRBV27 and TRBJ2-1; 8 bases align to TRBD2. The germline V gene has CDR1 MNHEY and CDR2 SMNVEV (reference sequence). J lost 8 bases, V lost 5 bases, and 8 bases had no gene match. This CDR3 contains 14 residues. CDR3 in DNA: TGTGCCAGCAGTATCCGGACTAGCAGTGATGAGCAGTTCTTC. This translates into CASSIRTSSDEQFF.

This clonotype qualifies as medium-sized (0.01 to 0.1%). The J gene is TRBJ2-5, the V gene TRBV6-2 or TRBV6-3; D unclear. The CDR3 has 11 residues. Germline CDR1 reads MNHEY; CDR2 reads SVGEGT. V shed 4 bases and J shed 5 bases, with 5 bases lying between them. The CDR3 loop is CASSSAETQYF. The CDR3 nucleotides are TGTGCCAGCAGTTCAGCCGAGACCCAGTACTTC.

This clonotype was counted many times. This chain's CDR3 is CAWGLSSSYNEQFF. The CDR3, as DNA: TGTGCCTGGGGTCTCTCAAGCTCCTACAATGAGCAGTTCTTC. The gene calls are TRBV30 and TRBJ2-1; D unclear. Per germline, CDR1 GTSNPN and CDR2 SVGIG (reference sequence). The V gene lost 5 bases and the J gene lost 0 bases, with 11 bases spanning the gap. The CDR3 covers 14 residues.

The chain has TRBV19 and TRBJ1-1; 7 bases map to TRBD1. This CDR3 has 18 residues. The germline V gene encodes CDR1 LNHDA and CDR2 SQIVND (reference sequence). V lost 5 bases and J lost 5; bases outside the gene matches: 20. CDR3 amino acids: CASSFPSGGGGQKTEAFF. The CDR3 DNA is TGTGCCAGTAGTTTCCCCTCCGGAGGGGGCGGGCAAAAGACTGAAGCTTTCTTT.

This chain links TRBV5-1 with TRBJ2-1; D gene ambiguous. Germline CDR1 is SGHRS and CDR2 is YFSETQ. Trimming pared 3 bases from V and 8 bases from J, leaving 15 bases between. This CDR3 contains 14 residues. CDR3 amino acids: CASSWISLGDEQFF. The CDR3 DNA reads TGCGCCAGCAGCTGGATTTCCCTAGGCGATGAGCAGTTCTTC.

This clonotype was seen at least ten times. The CDR3 sequence is CASSYRRSNSPLHF. DNA of the CDR3: TGTGCCAGCAGTTATAGGCGGAGTAATTCACCCCTCCACTTT. The chain recombines TRBV6-5 with TRBJ1-6; no clear D. The CDR3 is 14 residues long. The V gene lost 3 bases and the J gene lost 6 bases, with 9 bases spanning the gap. Per germline, CDR1 MNHEY and CDR2 SVGAGI.

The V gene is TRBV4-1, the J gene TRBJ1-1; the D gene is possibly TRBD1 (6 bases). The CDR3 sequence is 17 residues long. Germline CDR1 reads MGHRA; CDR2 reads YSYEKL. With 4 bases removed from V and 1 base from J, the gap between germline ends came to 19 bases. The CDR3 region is CASSRDATGGGNTEAFF. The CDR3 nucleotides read TGCGCCAGCAGCCGAGATGCGACAGGCGGGGGGAACACTGAAGCTTTCTTT.

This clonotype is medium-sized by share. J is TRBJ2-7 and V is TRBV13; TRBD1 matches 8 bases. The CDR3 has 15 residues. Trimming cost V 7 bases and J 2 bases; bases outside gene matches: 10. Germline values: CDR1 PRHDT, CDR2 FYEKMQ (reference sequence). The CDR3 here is CASTPVDRGPYEQYF. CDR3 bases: TGTGCCAGCACCCCAGTAGACAGGGGCCCCTACGAGCAGTACTTC.

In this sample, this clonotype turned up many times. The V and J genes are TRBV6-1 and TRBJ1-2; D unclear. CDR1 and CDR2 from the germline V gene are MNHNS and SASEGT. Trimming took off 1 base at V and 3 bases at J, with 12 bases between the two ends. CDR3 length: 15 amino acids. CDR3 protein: CASSEGHREDYGYTF. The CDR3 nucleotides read TGTGCCAGCAGTGAAGGTCACAGAGAAGACTATGGCTACACCTTC.

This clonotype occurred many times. Written as DNA, the CDR3 is TGTGCCAGCAGTACGCAGAGGGGTTTGGATACGCAGTATTTT. Protein product: CASSTQRGLDTQYF. The V call is TRBV6-5, the J call TRBJ2-3, with D possibly called TRBD1 or TRBD2 (5 bases each). Germline CDR1 MNHEY, CDR2 SVGAGI. The CDR3 covers 14 residues. Trimming took off 5 bases at V and 6 bases at J, with 15 bases between the two ends.

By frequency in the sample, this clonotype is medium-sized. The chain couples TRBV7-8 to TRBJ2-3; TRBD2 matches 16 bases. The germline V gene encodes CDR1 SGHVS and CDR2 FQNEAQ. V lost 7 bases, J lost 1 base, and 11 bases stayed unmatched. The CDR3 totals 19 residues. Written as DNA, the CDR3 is TGTGCCAGCACCGCTCTCGGGACTAGCGGGAGGGCCGGCACAGATACGCAGTATTTT. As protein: CASTALGTSGRAGTDTQYF.